One sample yielded the 10 T cell receptor beta chains listed below, sequenced in a study of sequential checkpoint blockade in melanoma. Treatment denoted: randomized to nivolumab then ipilimumab (arm A) or the reverse (arm B). Data came from immunoSEQ multiplex PCR; TCRdb stores just in-frame clones and leaves some out. The sample yields 15,000 to 20,000 clones, 70% seen once. This sample comprised CD8+ T cells sorted from blood (inferred from file names), obtained from a patient given nivolumab and ipilimumab in sequence. Receptors originate from a human donor with melanoma.

This clone was seen just once. The chain carries TRBV7-6 and TRBJ1-4; no clear D. Germline V gene lookup returns CDR1 SGHVS and CDR2 FNYEAQ. The V gene lost 4 bases and the J gene lost 2 bases, with 14 bases spanning the gap. This CDR3 is built from 16 residues. The CDR3, as DNA: TGTGCCAGCAGCTCCCTAATACAGCGGACTAATGAAAAACTGTTTTTT. Its translation: CASSSLIQRTNEKLFF.

The rearrangement uses TRBV6-1 and TRBJ2-7; 13 bases agree with TRBD2. The CDR3 loop spans 15 amino acids. In germline, CDR1 is MNHNS, CDR2 SASEGT. Trimming removed 5 bases from V and 4 bases from J; junction bases left unmatched: 5. CDR3: CASSFGLAGDYEQYF. In DNA, the CDR3 is TGTGCCAGCAGTTTCGGACTAGCGGGAGATTACGAGCAGTACTTC.

The chain links TRBV6-5 to TRBJ2-3, with D tentatively TRBD2 (5 bases). With 6 bases removed from V and 0 bases from J, the gap between germline ends came to 10 bases. The CDR3 extends over 14 amino acids. Germline V lookup: CDR1 MNHEY, CDR2 SVGAGI. CDR3 in DNA: TGTGCCAGCAGCCCTCGGGGTAGCACAGATACGCAGTATTTT. This translates into CASSPRGSTDTQYF.

This chain links TRBV7-9 with TRBJ2-7, with 8 bases matching TRBD1. The CDR3 length is 14 residues. The germline V gene has CDR1 SEHNR and CDR2 FQNEAQ (reference sequence). The ends lost 1 base at V and 5 bases at J; junction bases unmatched: 4. The CDR3, as DNA: TGTGCCAGCAGCTTAGGACAGGGGAGAGACGAGCAGTACTTC. It encodes CASSLGQGRDEQYF. Full variable domain (missing parts from reference TRBV7-9 and TRBJ2-7): DTGVSQNPRHKITKRGQNVTFRCDPISEHNRLYWYRQTLGQGPEFLTYFQNEAQLEKSRLLSDRFSAERPKGSFSTLEIQRTEQGDSAMYLCASSLGQGRDEQYFGPGTRLTVT.

The chain employs TRBV4-3 and TRBJ2-5, with 7 nucleotides matching TRBD1. The CDR3 has 14 residues. J was trimmed by 1 base and V by 4 bases; bases with no gene match: 3. Germline CDR1 LGHNA, CDR2 YSLEER. The CDR3 DNA follows: TGCGCCAGCAGCCTCGGGACAGTCCAAGAGACCCAGTACTTC. It encodes CASSLGTVQETQYF.

This sequence joins TRBV19 and TRBJ2-7; the D gene is possibly TRBD2 (6 bases). V lost 1 base to trimming and J lost 5 bases, with 15 bases between them. Germline assignment: CDR1 LNHDA and CDR2 SQIVND (reference sequence). The CDR3 totals 15 residues. CDR3 in amino acids: CASSIVEAGRNEQYF. DNA of the CDR3: TGTGCCAGTAGTATAGTAGAGGCAGGGAGGAACGAGCAGTACTTC. The whole variable domain, remainder taken from reference TRBV19 and TRBJ2-7, is DGGITQSPKYLFRKEGQNVTLSCEQNLNHDAMYWYRQDPGQGLRLIYYSQIVNDFQKGDIAEGYSVSREKKESFPLTVTSAQKNPTAFYLCASSIVEAGRNEQYFGPGTRLTVT.

This rearrangement joins TRBV9 to TRBJ2-5, with D perhaps TRBD1 (6 bases). The DNA matches TRBJ2-7 better at its end, which makes the J call doubtful. Germline V gene lookup returns CDR1 SGDLS and CDR2 YYNGEE. The CDR3 consists of 17 residues. In DNA, the CDR3 is TGTGCCAGCAGCGAGGGACGGTCAGGGGTCAGGAGCTACGAGCAGTACTTC. It codes for CASSEGRSGVRSYEQYF.

This chain links TRBV6-5 with TRBJ2-7, with 7 bases that match TRBD1. CDR1 and CDR2 (germline): MNHEY, SVGAGI. The V gene end was trimmed by 5 bases and the J gene end by 5 bases; junction bases not matched to a gene: 9. The CDR3 consists of 14 residues. CDR3 nucleotides: TGTGCCAGCAGTCCCGGGACAGAAAGAGACGAGCAGTACTTC. Protein: CASSPGTERDEQYF.

The rearrangement uses TRBV19 and TRBJ2-1; TRBD2 agrees at 8 bases. Per the germline V gene, CDR1 is LNHDA and CDR2 is SQIVND (reference sequence). This CDR3 region has 15 residues. The junction had 5 bases not matched to a gene; V was cut back by 3 bases and J by 4 bases. Here the CDR3 reads CASSISGGLYNEQFF. As DNA, the CDR3 is TGTGCCAGTAGTATCTCGGGAGGGCTTTACAATGAGCAGTTCTTC.

The chain uses TRBV6-5 and TRBJ2-1; D is possibly TRBD1 (6 bases). V lost 0 bases to trimming and J lost 10 bases, with 16 bases between them. Germline CDR1 is MNHEY and CDR2 is SVGAGI. The CDR3 covers 15 residues. The CDR3 loop reads CASSYSDSEGGEQFF. CDR3 coding DNA: TGTGCCAGCAGTTACTCGGACAGCGAGGGTGGAGAGCAGTTCTTC.